This T cell receptor beta chain came from a study of human T cells and chemical hapten exposure. Findings and limits, study-wide: While controls formed fewer of them, expanded TCRs formed significantly more large CDR3 similarity clusters.

In regard to this clonotype: Its antigen remains unidentified.

TCRdb passed the RACE reads through MiXCR, listing each CDR3 protein once. The data hold about 140,000 distinct CDR3 sequences, with approximately 10% observed a single time. Time point indicated: patch test 2, 6 weeks after DPC sensitization. Indicated treatment: therapeutic diphenylcyclopropenone sensitization with weekly scalp DPC. The input for sequencing was whole blood, taken in connection with sensitization to the hapten diphenylcyclopropenone (DPC). The receptor was derived from a woman aged 50 to 60 with alopecia areata. Some clones in this sample may be carry-over from other donors' samples.

The CDR3 DNA sequence: TGTGCCAGCAGGAAAGGGGGCCCGAACAATGAGCAGTTCTTC. Protein: CASRKGGPNNEQFF. The gene calls are TRBV27 and TRBJ2-1, with TRBD1 identical over 7 bases. Germline V lookup: CDR1 MNHEY, CDR2 SMNVEV (reference sequence). The J segment lost 5 bases and the V segment lost 6 bases, leaving 7 bases of the junction unmatched. The CDR3 runs to 14 residues.